The TCR beta chain under discussion was sequenced for a study of T cell changes during pregnancy in multiple sclerosis. The data were produced by immunoSEQ multiplex PCR, yet TCRdb's version contains in-frame clones alone and is incomplete. Among 85,000 to 130,000 clones listed, almost 95% were seen once. The CDR3 is made up of 15 amino acids. J lost 6 bases, V lost 0 bases, and 6 bases had no gene match. The V gene's germline CDR1 is SGHKS and CDR2 YYEKEE (reference sequence). This clonotype was sampled from a female donor with multiple sclerosis, enrolled in a pregnancy study. The chain joins TRBV5-5 to TRBJ1-1, with 9 bases identical to TRBD1. Sample: peripheral blood, taken before pregnancy. The CDR3 region has the DNA TGTGCCAGCAGCTTGGTTACAGGGGGCGCCGCTGAAGCTTTCTTT. It specifies CASSLVTGGAAEAFF. Looking up the rest from reference TRBV5-5 and TRBJ1-1 gives the full variable domain: DAGVTQSPTHLIKTRGQQVTLRCSPISGHKSVSWYQQVLGQGPQFIFQYYEKEERGRGNFPDRFSARQFPNYSSELNVNALLLGDSALYLCASSLVTGGAAEAFFGQGTRLTVV.